This T cell receptor beta chain comes out of a study of blood T cells in healthy people across ages. Germline V lookup: CDR1 MRHNA, CDR2 SNTAGT. CDR3 length: 14 residues. With a J-beta primer mix and a sample-barcoded 5' primer, a second PCR ran roughly 7 to 11 cycles. TCRdb ran MiXCR on the 5' RACE reads and lists one entry per CDR3 protein. This table holds roughly 550,000 distinct CDR3 sequences, more than 20% found once. This clonotype turned up a few times. Given a much more abundant clone one base away, this may be a read error. These data also featured in a second study, about T cells of mothers and their children.

Sequences were obtained from blood. The TCR sequence derives from a boy aged 5-17 years in good health. The chain links TRBV6-4 to TRBJ2-1; TRBD2 matches at 12 bases. CDR3 region: CANSGLAGNNEQFF. DNA for the CDR3: TGTGCCAACAGTGGACTAGCGGGAAACAATGAGCAGTTCTTC.